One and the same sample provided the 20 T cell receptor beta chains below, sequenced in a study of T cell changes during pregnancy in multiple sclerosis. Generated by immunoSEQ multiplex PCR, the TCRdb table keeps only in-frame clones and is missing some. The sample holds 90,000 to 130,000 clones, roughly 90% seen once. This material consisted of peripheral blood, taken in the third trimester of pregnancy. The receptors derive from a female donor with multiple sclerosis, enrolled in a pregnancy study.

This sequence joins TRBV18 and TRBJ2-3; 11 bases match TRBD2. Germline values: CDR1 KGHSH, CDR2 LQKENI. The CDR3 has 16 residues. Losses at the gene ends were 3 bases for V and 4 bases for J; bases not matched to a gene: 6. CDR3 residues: CASSPGLAGGPDTQYF. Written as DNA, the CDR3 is TGTGCCAGCTCACCGGGATTAGCGGGGGGGCCAGATACGCAGTATTTT.

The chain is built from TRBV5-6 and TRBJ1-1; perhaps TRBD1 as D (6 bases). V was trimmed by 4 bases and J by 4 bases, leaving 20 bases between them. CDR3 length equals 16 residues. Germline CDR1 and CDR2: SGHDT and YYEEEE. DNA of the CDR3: TGTGCCAGCAGCAAGGGGGGTCGGGGGGCGGTCACTGAAGCTTTCTTT. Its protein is CASSKGGRGAVTEAFF.

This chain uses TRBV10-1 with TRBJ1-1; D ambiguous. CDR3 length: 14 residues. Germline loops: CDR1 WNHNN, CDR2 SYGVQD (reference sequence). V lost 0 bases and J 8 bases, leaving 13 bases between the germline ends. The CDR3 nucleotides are TGCGCCAGCAGTGAGTCGTTTGTGTTACAAGAAGCTTTCTTT. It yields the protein CASSESFVLQEAFF.

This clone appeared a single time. CDR3 in DNA: TGTGCCATCAGTGAGGGTGGACTAGAGAGGGAGCAGTTCTTC. Translating it yields CAISEGGLEREQFF. The rearrangement links TRBV10-3 to TRBJ2-1, with 7 bases aligning to TRBD2. V shed 2 bases and J 10 bases; nucleotides not matched to a gene: 8. The CDR3 has 14 amino acids. The germline V gene encodes CDR1 ENHRY and CDR2 SYGVKD.

The CDR3 nucleotides read TGTGCCAGCAGCTCTCCGGGACAGGTCCCCTATGGCTACACCTTC. Amino acids: CASSSPGQVPYGYTF. This chain connects TRBV7-2 to TRBJ1-2; 8 positions match TRBD1. J was trimmed by 4 bases and V by 4 bases; bases with no gene match: 8. From germline, CDR1 is SGHTA and CDR2 FQGNSA. The CDR3 runs 15 residues.

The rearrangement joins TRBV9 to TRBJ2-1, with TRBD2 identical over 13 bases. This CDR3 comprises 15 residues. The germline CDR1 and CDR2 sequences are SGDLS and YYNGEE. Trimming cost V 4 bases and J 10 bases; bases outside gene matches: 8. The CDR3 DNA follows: TGTGCCAGCAGCCCAGGACTAGCGGGAGTAAACGAGCAGTTCTTC. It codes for CASSPGLAGVNEQFF.

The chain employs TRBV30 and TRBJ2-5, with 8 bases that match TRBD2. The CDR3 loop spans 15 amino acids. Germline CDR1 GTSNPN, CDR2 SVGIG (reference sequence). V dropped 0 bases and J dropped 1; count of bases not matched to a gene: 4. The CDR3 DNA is TGTGCCTGGAGTGTGGGGCGGGAGGCCCAAGAGACCCAGTACTTC. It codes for CAWSVGREAQETQYF.

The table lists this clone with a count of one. The CDR3 DNA is TGCGCCAGCAGCTTGGAGTCAGTGAACACCGGGGAGCTGTTTTTT. This gives the protein CASSLESVNTGELFF. The chain combines TRBV5-1 with TRBJ2-2; D gene uncertain. The CDR3 spans 15 residues. V gave up 0 bases and J gave up 1 base, with 7 bases separating them. Germline CDR1 and CDR2: SGHRS and YFSETQ.

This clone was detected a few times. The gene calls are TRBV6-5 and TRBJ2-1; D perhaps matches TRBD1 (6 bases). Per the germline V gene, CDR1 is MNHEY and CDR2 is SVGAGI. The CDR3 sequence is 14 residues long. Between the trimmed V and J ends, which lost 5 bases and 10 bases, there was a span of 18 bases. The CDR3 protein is CASSPRTARDEQFF. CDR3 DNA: TGTGCCAGCAGTCCCCGGACAGCCCGGGACGAGCAGTTCTTC.

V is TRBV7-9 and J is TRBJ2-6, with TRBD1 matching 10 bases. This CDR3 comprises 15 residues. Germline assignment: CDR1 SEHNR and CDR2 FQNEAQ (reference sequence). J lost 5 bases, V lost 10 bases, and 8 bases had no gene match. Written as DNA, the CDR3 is TGTGCCACCCCGACAGGGGGCATCTGGGCCAACGTCCTGACTTTC. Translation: CATPTGGIWANVLTF.

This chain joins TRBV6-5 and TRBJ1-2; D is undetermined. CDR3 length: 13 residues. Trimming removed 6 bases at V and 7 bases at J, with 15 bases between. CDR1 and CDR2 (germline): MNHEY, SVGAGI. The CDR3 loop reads CASSLGEGGGYTF. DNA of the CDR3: TGTGCCAGCAGCCTCGGAGAGGGAGGTGGCTACACCTTC.

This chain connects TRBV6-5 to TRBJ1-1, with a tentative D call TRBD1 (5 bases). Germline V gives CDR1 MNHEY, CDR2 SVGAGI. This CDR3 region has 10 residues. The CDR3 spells CTAGDTEAFF. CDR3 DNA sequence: TGTACCGCGGGGGATACTGAAGCTTTCTTT.

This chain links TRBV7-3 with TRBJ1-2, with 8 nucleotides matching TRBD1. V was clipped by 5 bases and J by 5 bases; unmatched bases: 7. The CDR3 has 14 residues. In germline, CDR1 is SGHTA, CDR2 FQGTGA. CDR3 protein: CASSAQGGVYGYTF. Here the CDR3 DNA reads TGTGCCAGCAGCGCACAGGGGGGGGTATATGGCTACACCTTC.

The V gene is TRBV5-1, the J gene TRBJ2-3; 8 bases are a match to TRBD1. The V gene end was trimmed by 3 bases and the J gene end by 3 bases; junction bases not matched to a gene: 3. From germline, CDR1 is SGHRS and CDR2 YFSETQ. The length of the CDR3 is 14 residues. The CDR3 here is CASSYRTGTDTQYF. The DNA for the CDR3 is TGCGCCAGCAGCTATAGGACAGGGACAGATACGCAGTATTTT.

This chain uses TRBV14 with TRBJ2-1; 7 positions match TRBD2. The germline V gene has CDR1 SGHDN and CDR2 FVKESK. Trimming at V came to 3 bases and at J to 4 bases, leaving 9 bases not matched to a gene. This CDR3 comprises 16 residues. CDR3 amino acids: CASSQTGLAAYNEQFF. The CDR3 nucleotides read TGTGCCAGCAGCCAGACGGGTCTAGCGGCTTACAATGAGCAGTTCTTC.

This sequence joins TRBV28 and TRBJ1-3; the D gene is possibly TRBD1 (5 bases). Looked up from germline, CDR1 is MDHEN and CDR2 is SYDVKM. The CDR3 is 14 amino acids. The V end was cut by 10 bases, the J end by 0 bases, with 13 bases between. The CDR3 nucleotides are TGTGCCACCTTACAGGCGCGCTCTGGAAACACCATATATTTT. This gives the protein CATLQARSGNTIYF.

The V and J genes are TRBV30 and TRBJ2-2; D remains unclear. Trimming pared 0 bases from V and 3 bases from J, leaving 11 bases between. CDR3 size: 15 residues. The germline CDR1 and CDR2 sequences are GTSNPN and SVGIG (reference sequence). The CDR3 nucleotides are TGTGCCTGGAGTGTTGAAGCCCGCTACACCGGGGAGCTGTTTTTT. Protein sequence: CAWSVEARYTGELFF.

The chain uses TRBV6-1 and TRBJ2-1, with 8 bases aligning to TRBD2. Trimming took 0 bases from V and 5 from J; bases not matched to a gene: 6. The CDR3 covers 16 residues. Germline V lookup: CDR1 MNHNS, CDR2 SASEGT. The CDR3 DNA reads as TGTGCCAGCAGTGAAGCGCTAACTAGCGGTAACAATGAGCAGTTCTTC. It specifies CASSEALTSGNNEQFF.

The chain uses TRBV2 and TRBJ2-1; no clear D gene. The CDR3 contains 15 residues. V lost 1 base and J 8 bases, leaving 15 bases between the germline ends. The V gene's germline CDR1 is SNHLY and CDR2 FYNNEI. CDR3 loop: CASSEESRFFDEQFF. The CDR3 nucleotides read TGTGCCAGCAGTGAAGAGTCTAGATTTTTCGATGAGCAGTTCTTC. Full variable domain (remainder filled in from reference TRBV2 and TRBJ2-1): EPEVTQTPSHQVTQMGQEVILRCVPISNHLYFYWYRQILGQKVEFLVSFYNNEISEKSEIFDDQFSVERPDGSNFTLKIRSTKLEDSAMYFCASSEESRFFDEQFFGPGTRLTVL.

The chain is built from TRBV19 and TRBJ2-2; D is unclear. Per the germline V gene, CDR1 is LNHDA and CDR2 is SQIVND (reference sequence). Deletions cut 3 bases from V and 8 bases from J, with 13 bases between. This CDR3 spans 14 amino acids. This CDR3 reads CASSIQRFAGELFF. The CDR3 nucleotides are TGTGCCAGTAGTATTCAGAGGTTTGCTGGGGAGCTGTTTTTT.